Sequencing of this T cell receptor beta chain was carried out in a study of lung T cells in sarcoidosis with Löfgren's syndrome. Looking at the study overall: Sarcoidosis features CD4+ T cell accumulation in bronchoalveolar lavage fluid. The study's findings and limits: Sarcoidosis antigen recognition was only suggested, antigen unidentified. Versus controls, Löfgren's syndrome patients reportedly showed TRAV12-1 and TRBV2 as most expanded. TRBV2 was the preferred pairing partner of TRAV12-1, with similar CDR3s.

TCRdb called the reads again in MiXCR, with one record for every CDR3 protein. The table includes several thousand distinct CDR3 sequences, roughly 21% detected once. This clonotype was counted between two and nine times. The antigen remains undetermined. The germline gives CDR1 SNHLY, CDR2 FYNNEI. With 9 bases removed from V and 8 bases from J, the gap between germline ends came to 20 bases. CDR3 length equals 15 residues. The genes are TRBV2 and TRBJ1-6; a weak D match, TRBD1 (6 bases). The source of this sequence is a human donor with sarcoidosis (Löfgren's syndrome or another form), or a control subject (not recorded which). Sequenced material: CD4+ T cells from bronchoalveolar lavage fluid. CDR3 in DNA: TGTGCCAGGACCCACGCAGGGGATATGGATTCACCCCTCCACTTT. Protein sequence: CARTHAGDMDSPLHF.